Reported below is one T cell receptor beta chain. This sample was included in a study of shared T cell receptors in the human thymus. Sequenced by immunoSEQ multiplex PCR; TCRdb stores in-frame clones only, minus some. The sample records 720,000 or so clones, approximately 85% being singletons. The same specimen was also included in a second study, on human thymus T cells. That paper notes: Infants served as donors; they were healthy and Finnish and were having corrective surgery for congenital heart defects. Thymus pieces cut out during corrective heart surgery were the tissue that was used. An apparent bias in V and J gene usage was seen in thymic and blood repertoires. Related research examined unrelated individuals and reported that their thymic repertoires overlapped highly.

The clonotype comes from a girl under three years old with a congenital heart defect. Sequenced: thymocytes.

CDR3 sequence reads: CASSSSGQFYEQYF. CDR3 DNA sequence: TGTGCCAGCAGTTCATCGGGACAGTTCTACGAGCAGTACTTC. The chain is built from TRBV6-5 and TRBJ2-7; 7 bases are a match to TRBD1. After removal of 4 bases from V and 3 bases from J, the junction contained 6 bases not matched to a gene. Germline V lookup: CDR1 MNHEY, CDR2 SVGAGI. This CDR3 is 14 amino acids long.